This T cell receptor beta chain stems from a study of blood T cell repertoires in COVID-19. Across the whole study: The samples span acute and convalescent COVID-19 from the United States, Italy and Spain. T cells, B-cell-depleted T cells, or PBMCs supplied cDNA or gDNA.

Study processing details: Researchers report that nucleated cell counts were estimated from reference gene primer amplification. TCRdb's table, derived via immunoSEQ multiplex PCR, lists solely in-frame clones and lacks some. The V and J calls and clone size were taken over from that table, and D and trimming were inferred from the DNA. The sample includes around 300,000 clones, roughly 88% of them seen just once. Germline assignment: CDR1 LNHDA and CDR2 SQIVND (reference sequence). The CDR3 has 12 amino acids. V lost 4 bases and J lost 13; bases outside the gene matches: 5. This chain joins TRBV19 and TRBJ2-1, with 9 bases that match TRBD2. The source material was peripheral blood. This receptor was taken from a woman in her 70s with acute or convalescent COVID-19. The CDR3, as DNA: TGTGCCAGTAGTAGCCAGCGGGGGGTACAGTTCTTC. Its protein is CASSSQRGVQFF.